One and the same sample provided the 27 T cell receptor beta chains below, sequenced in a study of regulatory T cells in long-lasting Graves disease. Described time point: persistent/refractory GD, antithyroid drugs over 5 years with positive TRAb. Following extraction of RNA from PBMCs, that RNA was used to make the TCR library. Building the TCR beta libraries relied on iRepertoire HTBI primers, and CDR3 regions underwent Arm-PCR. One entry per CDR3 protein, called by TCRdb with MiXCR from the multiplex PCR reads. The sample includes fewer than 450,000 distinct CDR3 sequences, roughly a quarter of them seen just once. The sequencing here drew on peripheral blood mononuclear cells (PBMCs), taken when the disease was refractory, from a patient treated with antithyroid drugs. These receptors came from a female donor with Graves disease.

This clonotype was detected ten times or more. This chain uses TRBV7-2 with TRBJ2-7, with 9 positions matching TRBD1. The V gene's germline CDR1 is SGHTA and CDR2 FQGNSA. The length of the CDR3 is 15 residues. J lost 6 bases, V lost 2 bases, and 8 bases had no gene match. The chain's CDR3 is CASSLLAGQGAEQYF. As DNA, the CDR3 is TGTGCCAGCAGCTTACTTGCGGGACAGGGCGCCGAGCAGTACTTC. The whole variable domain, filled in from reference TRBV7-2 and TRBJ2-7, reads GAGVSQSPSNKVTEKGKDVELRCDPISGHTALYWYRQSLGQGLEFLIYFQGNSAPDKSGLPSDRFSAERTGGSVSTLTIQRTQQEDSAVYLCASSLLAGQGAEQYFGPGTRLTVT.

The V and J genes are TRBV7-2 and TRBJ2-7, with TRBD1 matching over 8 bases. The CDR3 has 13 residues. V dropped 6 bases and J dropped 2; count of bases not matched to a gene: 3. Germline V gene data show CDR1 as SGHTA and CDR2 as FQGNSA. The CDR3 loop is CASRDRVPYEQYF. The CDR3 DNA sequence: TGTGCCAGCAGGGACAGGGTCCCCTACGAGCAGTACTTC.

The chain links TRBV6-2 or TRBV6-3 to TRBJ2-2, with D perhaps matching TRBD1 or TRBD2 (5 bases each). Trimming cost V 9 bases and J 4 bases, with 15 bases left between them. Germline CDR1 reads MNHEY; CDR2 reads SVGEGT. There are 14 residues in the CDR3. The CDR3 spells CASSTRDGTGELFF. The CDR3 bases are TGTGCCAGTTCTACCCGGGACGGCACCGGGGAGCTGTTTTTT.

This clonotype has more than one count but fewer than ten. The chain combines TRBV7-6 with TRBJ2-5; 10 bases agree with TRBD2. Trimming at V came to 4 bases and at J to 5 bases, leaving 10 bases not matched to a gene. The CDR3 length is 16 residues. CDR1 is SGHVS, CDR2 FNYEAQ, per germline. Here the CDR3 DNA reads TGTGCCAGCAGCTACAGCCAGCGGGAGGGCCGGGAGACCCAGTACTTC. It translates to CASSYSQREGRETQYF.

This clonotype occurred many times. V gene TRBV12-3 or TRBV12-4 combines with J gene TRBJ2-7; 7 bases are shared with TRBD2. The CDR3 totals 15 residues. The J segment lost 1 base and the V segment lost 6 bases, leaving 9 bases of the junction unmatched. In nucleotides, the CDR3 is TGTGCCAGCAGCCCAGGGACTATACAGTCCTACGAGCAGTACTTC. This translates into CASSPGTIQSYEQYF.

J is TRBJ1-3 and V is TRBV18; D not resolved. Germline loops: CDR1 KGHSH, CDR2 LQKENI. Trimming cost V 3 bases and J 0 bases, with 12 bases left between them. There are 16 residues in the CDR3. CDR3 region: CASSPGPKSSGNTIYF. The CDR3, as DNA: TGTGCCAGCTCACCTGGACCGAAGAGCTCTGGAAACACCATATATTTT. Variable domain in full (rest from reference TRBV18 and TRBJ1-3): NAGVMQNPRHLVRRRGQEARLRCSPMKGHSHVYWYRQLPEEGLKFMVYLQKENIIDESGMPKERFSAEFPKEGPSILRIQQVVRGDSAAYFCASSPGPKSSGNTIYFGEGSWLTVV.

This clonotype was seen only a few times. The chain links TRBV30 to TRBJ1-5; D uncertain. This CDR3 is built from 13 residues. The germline V gene has CDR1 GTSNPN and CDR2 SVGIG (reference sequence). V lost 2 bases, J lost 3 bases, and 8 bases lay in between. For the CDR3, the DNA is TGTGCCTGGAGTCCTCCGACCAATCAGCCCCAGCATTTT. The encoded protein is CAWSPPTNQPQHF.

This clonotype occurred a few times. The chain carries TRBV9 and TRBJ2-7, with TRBD1 matching over 7 bases. Trimming took 0 bases from V and 2 from J; bases not matched to a gene: 5. Germline CDR1 SGDLS, CDR2 YYNGEE. This CDR3 contains 15 residues. CDR3: CASSVDTGAPYEQYF. Here the CDR3 DNA reads TGTGCCAGCAGCGTAGACACAGGGGCTCCCTACGAGCAGTACTTC.

The chain recombines TRBV19 with TRBJ1-2; D gene unclear. This CDR3 spans 13 amino acids. V shed 4 bases and J shed 6 bases, with 12 bases lying between them. Germline loops: CDR1 LNHDA, CDR2 SQIVND (reference sequence). The chain's CDR3 is CASSSLNGDGYTF. As DNA, the CDR3 is TGTGCCAGTAGTAGCCTGAATGGGGATGGCTACACCTTC.

Many counts were recorded for this clonotype. V gene TRBV6-9 combines with J gene TRBJ2-5; 8 nucleotides align to TRBD1. The CDR3 totals 14 residues. With 4 bases clipped from V and 4 bases from J, the junction kept 5 bases outside the gene matches. Germline values: CDR1 MNHGY, CDR2 SVAAGI. The CDR3 here is CASSFQGAGETQYF. The CDR3 nucleotides are TGTGCCAGCAGTTTCCAGGGGGCTGGAGAGACCCAGTACTTC.

J is TRBJ2-5 and V is TRBV30; D not resolved. CDR3 size: 14 residues. From germline, CDR1 is GTSNPN and CDR2 SVGIG (reference sequence). Trimming removed 0 bases from V and 7 bases from J, with 15 bases in between. The DNA of the CDR3 is TGTGCCTGGAGTGTACCTTGGTCGAGATGGACCCAGTACTTC. This sequence encodes CAWSVPWSRWTQYF.

The J gene is TRBJ2-1, the V gene TRBV7-2; 9 bases are a match to TRBD1. Germline V lookup: CDR1 SGHTA, CDR2 FQGNSA. The CDR3 sequence is 16 residues long. The J segment lost 7 bases and the V segment lost 5 bases, leaving 12 bases of the junction unmatched. The CDR3 spells CASSVFTGQGLNEQFF. The CDR3 coding sequence is TGTGCCAGCAGCGTTTTTACCGGACAGGGGTTAAATGAGCAGTTCTTC.

This clonotype was recorded a few times. With a much larger clone just one base away, this may be a read error. The J gene is TRBJ1-1, the V gene TRBV20-1; D remains unclear. The V end lost 2 bases, the J end lost 1 base, and 5 bases lay between the germline ends. The CDR3 sequence is 12 residues long. Germline V lookup: CDR1 DFQATT, CDR2 SNEGSKA (reference sequence). The CDR3 sequence is CSARFRNTEAFF. DNA for the CDR3: TGCAGTGCTAGATTCAGGAACACTGAAGCTTTCTTT.

The V and J genes are TRBV25-1 and TRBJ1-1; D is uncertain. With 3 bases removed from V and 4 bases from J, the gap between germline ends came to 12 bases. CDR1 and CDR2 (germline): MGHDK, SYGVNS. The CDR3 contains 14 residues. The CDR3 protein is CASSERGRLTEAFF. The CDR3 DNA follows: TGTGCCAGCAGTGAGAGAGGGCGACTCACTGAAGCTTTCTTT.

This clonotype was found many times. The chain joins TRBV12-3 or TRBV12-4 to TRBJ1-5, with D possibly matching TRBD1 (5 bases). V was clipped by 6 bases and J by 9 bases, with 12 bases between them. The CDR3 runs to 12 residues. CDR3 amino acids: CASRGFQGPQHF. CDR3 bases: TGTGCCAGCAGAGGGTTCCAGGGGCCCCAGCATTTT.

V and J are TRBV28 and TRBJ2-2; weak D call: TRBD2 (6 bases). The V gene's germline CDR1 is MDHEN and CDR2 SYDVKM. Trimming cost V 4 bases and J 8 bases, with 17 bases left between them. This CDR3 has 15 residues. The CDR3 region has the DNA TGTGCCAGCAGTTATCTGGCCCCTAGCGTAGGGGAGCTGTTTTTT. Its translation is CASSYLAPSVGELFF.

This clonotype came up a few times. In DNA, the CDR3 is TGTGCCAGCAGTTCCCCGGGACTAGTATATAGTCGGTCCTACGAGCAGTACTTC. This codes for CASSSPGLVYSRSYEQYF. The chain uses TRBV28 and TRBJ2-7, with 8 bases fitting TRBD2. Per germline, CDR1 MDHEN and CDR2 SYDVKM. The CDR3 spans 18 residues. J lost 1 base, V lost 4 bases, and 15 bases had no gene match.

This clonotype was recorded at least ten times. This chain links TRBV2 with TRBJ2-7, with TRBD1 matching 9 bases. CDR3 size: 14 residues. Trimming removed 9 bases from V and 5 bases from J; junction bases left unmatched: 11. Germline CDR1 SNHLY, CDR2 FYNNEI. This CDR3 reads CARRGGTGSNEQYF. For the CDR3, the DNA is TGTGCCAGGAGAGGTGGGACAGGGTCAAACGAGCAGTACTTC.

The rearrangement joins TRBV7-2 to TRBJ2-7; no firm D call. The CDR3 covers 12 residues. From germline, CDR1 is SGHTA and CDR2 FQGNSA. Between the trimmed V and J ends, which lost 5 bases and 3 bases, there was a span of 8 bases. The CDR3 reads CASSATIYEQYF. The CDR3 bases are TGTGCCAGCAGCGCTACAATCTACGAGCAGTACTTC.

This clonotype was seen repeatedly, ten times or more. The chain has TRBV2 and TRBJ2-7, with 7 bases matching TRBD2. Germline loops: CDR1 SNHLY, CDR2 FYNNEI. The CDR3 has 12 amino acids. The V and J ends lost 10 bases and 0 bases, in that order; junction bases with no gene match: 3. CDR3 sequence: CATLASSYEQYF. CDR3 DNA sequence: TGTGCCACACTAGCGTCCTCCTACGAGCAGTACTTC.

The chain combines TRBV30 with TRBJ2-7; 8 positions match TRBD2. The ends lost 2 bases at V and 3 bases at J; junction bases unmatched: 9. This CDR3 contains 15 residues. The germline CDR1 and CDR2 sequences are GTSNPN and SVGIG (reference sequence). CDR3 residues: CAWSSAGGRYYEQYF. The CDR3 DNA is TGTGCCTGGAGTTCCGCGGGAGGCCGATACTACGAGCAGTACTTC.

V is TRBV7-2 and J is TRBJ2-1; maybe TRBD2 (5 bases). V lost 5 bases to trimming and J lost 2 bases, with 16 bases between them. The V gene's germline CDR1 is SGHTA and CDR2 FQGNSA. This CDR3 is built from 16 residues. CDR3: CASSRRRSGAYNEQFF. The DNA for the CDR3 is TGTGCCAGCAGCCGGCGTCGGAGCGGAGCCTACAATGAGCAGTTCTTC.

The sample holds many counts of this clonotype. The chain uses TRBV19 and TRBJ1-5; D is unclear. The CDR3 covers 15 residues. Trimming took off 10 bases at V and 0 bases at J, with 16 bases between the two ends. Germline V CDR1 and CDR2: LNHDA, SQIVND (reference sequence). This CDR3 reads CATLNAGYSNQPQHF. The CDR3 region has the DNA TGTGCCACTCTCAACGCCGGTTATAGCAATCAGCCCCAGCATTTT.

The chain combines TRBV19 with TRBJ1-5; TRBD1 aligns across 11 bases. Germline loops: CDR1 LNHDA, CDR2 SQIVND (reference sequence). J gave up 7 bases and V 7 bases, and 12 bases lay outside the gene matches. The CDR3 runs to 16 residues. The CDR3 spells CASTLRTGGAGQPQHF. The CDR3, as DNA: TGTGCCAGTACCCTAAGGACAGGGGGCGCAGGGCAGCCCCAGCATTTT.

A few counts support this clonotype. The CDR3 region has the DNA TGTGCCAGACGGACTAGCGGGTCCTACTACGAGCAGTACTTC. It yields the protein CARRTSGSYYEQYF. The chain joins TRBV27 to TRBJ2-7; 11 bases line up with TRBD2. This CDR3 is built from 14 residues. V shed 9 bases and J 3 bases; nucleotides not matched to a gene: 7. Germline CDR1 is MNHEY and CDR2 is SMNVEV (reference sequence).

This clonotype was observed at least ten times. The chain links TRBV27 to TRBJ2-5; 7 nucleotides line up with TRBD1. Per germline, CDR1 MNHEY and CDR2 SMNVEV (reference sequence). The CDR3 is made up of 11 amino acids. J gave up 10 bases and V 10 bases, and 9 bases lay outside the gene matches. CDR3 in DNA: TGTGCCAACAACGACAGGGATGACCAGTACTTC. Encoded protein: CANNDRDDQYF.

In the case of this clonotype: Sequence at one end of the junction differs from germline and may be a read error. The chain combines TRBV20-1 with TRBJ2-7; D is perhaps TRBD2 (5 bases). The V gene's germline CDR1 is DFQATT and CDR2 SNEGSKA (reference sequence). This CDR3 spans 12 amino acids. The CDR3 coding sequence is TGTAGCGTGGAACCGATCAACTACGAGCAGTACTTC. This translates into CSVEPINYEQYF.